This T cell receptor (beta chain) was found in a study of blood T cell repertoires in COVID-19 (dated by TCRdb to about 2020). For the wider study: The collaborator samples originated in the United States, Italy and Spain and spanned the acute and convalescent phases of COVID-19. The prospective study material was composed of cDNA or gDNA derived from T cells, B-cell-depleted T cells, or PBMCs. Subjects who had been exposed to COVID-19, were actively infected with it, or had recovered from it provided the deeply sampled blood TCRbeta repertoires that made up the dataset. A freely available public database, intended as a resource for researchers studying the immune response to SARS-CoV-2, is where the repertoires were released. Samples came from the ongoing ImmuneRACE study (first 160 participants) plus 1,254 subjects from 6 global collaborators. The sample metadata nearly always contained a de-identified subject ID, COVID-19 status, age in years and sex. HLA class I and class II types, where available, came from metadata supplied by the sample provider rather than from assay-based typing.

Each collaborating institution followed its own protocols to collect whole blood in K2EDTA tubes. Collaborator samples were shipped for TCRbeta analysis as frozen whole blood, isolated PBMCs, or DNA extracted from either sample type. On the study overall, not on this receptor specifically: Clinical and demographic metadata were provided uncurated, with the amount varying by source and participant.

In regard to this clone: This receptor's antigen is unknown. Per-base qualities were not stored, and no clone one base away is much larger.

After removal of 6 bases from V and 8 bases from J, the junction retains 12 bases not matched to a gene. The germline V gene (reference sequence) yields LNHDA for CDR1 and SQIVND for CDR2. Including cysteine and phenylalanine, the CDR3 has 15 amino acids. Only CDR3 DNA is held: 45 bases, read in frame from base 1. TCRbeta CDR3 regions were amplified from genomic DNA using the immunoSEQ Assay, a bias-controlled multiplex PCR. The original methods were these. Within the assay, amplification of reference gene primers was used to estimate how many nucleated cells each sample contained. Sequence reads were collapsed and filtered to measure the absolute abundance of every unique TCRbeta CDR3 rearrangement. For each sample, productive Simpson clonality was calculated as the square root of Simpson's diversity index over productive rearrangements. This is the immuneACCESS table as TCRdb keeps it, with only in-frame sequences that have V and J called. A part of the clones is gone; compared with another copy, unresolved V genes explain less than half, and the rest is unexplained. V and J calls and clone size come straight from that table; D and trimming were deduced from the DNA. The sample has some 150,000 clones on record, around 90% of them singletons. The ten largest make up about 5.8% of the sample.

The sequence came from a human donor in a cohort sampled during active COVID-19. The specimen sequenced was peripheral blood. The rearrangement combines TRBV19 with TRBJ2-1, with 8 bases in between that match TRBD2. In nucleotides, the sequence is TGTGCCAGTAGGGACGTCAGCGGGAGCTGGTATGAGCAGTTCTTC. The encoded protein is CASRDVSGSWYEQFF. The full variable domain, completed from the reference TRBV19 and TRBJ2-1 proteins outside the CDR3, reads DGGITQSPKYLFRKEGQNVTLSCEQNLNHDAMYWYRQDPGQGLRLIYYSQIVNDFQKGDIAEGYSVSREKKESFPLTVTSAQKNPTAFYLCASRDVSGSWYEQFFGPGTRLTVL.